Listed below are T cell receptor beta chains from one sample, sequenced in a study of immune cell composition in non-small cell lung cancer. Measured with immunoSEQ multiplex PCR; TCRdb has only the in-frame clones, and not every one. The sample contains 2,500 to 3,500 clones, around 64% of which appear only once. These data were also filed under a second study, of CD4 T cells in lung cancer.

Sequencing input: non-adjacent lung tissue. These receptors were collected from a human donor with non-small cell lung cancer. Each CDR3 is given without its conserved first and last residue.

V	J	CDR3
TRBV6-4	TRBJ2-2	ASSDSEAGELF
TRBV9	TRBJ2-3	ASSNLAGHTDTQY
TRBV4-1	TRBJ2-5	ASSQGGQLETQY
TRBV28	TRBJ1-2	ASRSDRHYGYT
TRBV5-8	TRBJ2-5	ASSLLHMRETQY
TRBV6-5	TRBJ2-2	ASRPLAGNTGELF
TRBV5-1	TRBJ2-2	ASRVGHANTGELF
TRBV7-3	TRBJ1-1	ASARAGEEAF
TRBV7-9	TRBJ1-2	ASSLAVGYGYT
TRBV2	TRBJ2-2	ASSVWGRVLF
TRBV28	TRBJ2-7	ASSLLTGEAEEQY
TRBV4-1	TRBJ2-1	ASSQTGGAYNEQF
TRBV14	TRBJ1-1	ASSHWDRSNTEAF
TRBV11-3	TRBJ2-5	ASSSRQGGVLQETQY
TRBV10-2	TRBJ2-1	ASNGGNEQF